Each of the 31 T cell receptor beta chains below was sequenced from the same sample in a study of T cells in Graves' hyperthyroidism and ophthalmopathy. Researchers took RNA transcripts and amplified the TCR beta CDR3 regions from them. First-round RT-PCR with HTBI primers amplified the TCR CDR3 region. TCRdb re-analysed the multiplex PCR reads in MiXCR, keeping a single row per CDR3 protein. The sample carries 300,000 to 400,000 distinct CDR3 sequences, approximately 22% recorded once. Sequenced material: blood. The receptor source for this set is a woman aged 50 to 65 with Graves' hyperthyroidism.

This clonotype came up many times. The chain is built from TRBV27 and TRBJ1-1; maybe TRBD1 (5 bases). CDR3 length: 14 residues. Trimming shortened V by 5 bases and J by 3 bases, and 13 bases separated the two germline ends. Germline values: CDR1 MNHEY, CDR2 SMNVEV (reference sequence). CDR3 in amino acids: CASSSRRAYTEAFF. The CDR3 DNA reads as TGTGCCAGCAGTAGCCGCAGGGCCTACACTGAAGCTTTCTTT.

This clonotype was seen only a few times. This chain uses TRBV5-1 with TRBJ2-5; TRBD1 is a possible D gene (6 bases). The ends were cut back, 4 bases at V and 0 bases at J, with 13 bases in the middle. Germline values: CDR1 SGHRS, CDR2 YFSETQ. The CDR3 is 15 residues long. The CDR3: CASSHGQMYQETQYF. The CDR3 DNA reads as TGCGCCAGCAGCCACGGACAGATGTACCAAGAGACCCAGTACTTC.

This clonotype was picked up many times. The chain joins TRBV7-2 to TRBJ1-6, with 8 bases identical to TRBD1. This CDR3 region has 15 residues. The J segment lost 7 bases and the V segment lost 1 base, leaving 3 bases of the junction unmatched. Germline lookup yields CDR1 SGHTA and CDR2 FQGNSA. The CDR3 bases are TGTGCCAGCAGCTTAGATAACAGGGGGAATTCACCCCTCCACTTT. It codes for CASSLDNRGNSPLHF.

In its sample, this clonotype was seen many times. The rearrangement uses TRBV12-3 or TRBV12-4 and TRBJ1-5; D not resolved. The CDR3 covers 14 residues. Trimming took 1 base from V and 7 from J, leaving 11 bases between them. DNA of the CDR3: TGTGCCAGCAGTTTAGTGGCAGGCGGCCAGCCCCAGCATTTT. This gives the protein CASSLVAGGQPQHF.

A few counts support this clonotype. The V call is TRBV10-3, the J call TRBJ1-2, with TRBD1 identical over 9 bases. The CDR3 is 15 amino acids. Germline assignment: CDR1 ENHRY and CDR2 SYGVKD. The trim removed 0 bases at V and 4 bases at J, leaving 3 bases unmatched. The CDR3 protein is CAISESGQGSYGYTF. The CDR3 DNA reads TGTGCCATCAGTGAGTCGGGACAGGGCTCCTATGGCTACACCTTC.

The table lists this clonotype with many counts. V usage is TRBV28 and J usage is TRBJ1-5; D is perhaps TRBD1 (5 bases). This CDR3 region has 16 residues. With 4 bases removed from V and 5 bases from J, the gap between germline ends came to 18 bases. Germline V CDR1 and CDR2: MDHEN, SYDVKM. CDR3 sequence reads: CASSSATGGGYQPQHF. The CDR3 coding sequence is TGTGCCAGCAGTTCCGCGACCGGGGGTGGGTATCAGCCCCAGCATTTT.

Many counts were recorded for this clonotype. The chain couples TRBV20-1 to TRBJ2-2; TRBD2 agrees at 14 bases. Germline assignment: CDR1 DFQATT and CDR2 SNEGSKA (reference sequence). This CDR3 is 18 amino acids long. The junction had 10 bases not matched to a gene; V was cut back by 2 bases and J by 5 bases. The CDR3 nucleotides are TGCAGTGCTAGAAGGCTCCCGGGGACTAGCGGGAGAACCGGGGAGCTGTTTTTT. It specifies CSARRLPGTSGRTGELFF.

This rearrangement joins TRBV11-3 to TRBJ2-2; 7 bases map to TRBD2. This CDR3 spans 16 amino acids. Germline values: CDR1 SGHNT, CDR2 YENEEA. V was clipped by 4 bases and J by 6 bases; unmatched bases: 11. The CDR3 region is CASSSAGEGIAGELFF. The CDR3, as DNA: TGTGCCAGCAGCTCGGCCGGGGAGGGAATCGCCGGGGAGCTGTTTTTT.

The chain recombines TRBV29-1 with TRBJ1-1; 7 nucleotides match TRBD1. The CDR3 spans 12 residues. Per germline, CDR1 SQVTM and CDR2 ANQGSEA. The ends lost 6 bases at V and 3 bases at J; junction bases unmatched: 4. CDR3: CSVARGDTEAFF. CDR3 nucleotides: TGCAGCGTCGCCAGGGGGGACACTGAAGCTTTCTTT.

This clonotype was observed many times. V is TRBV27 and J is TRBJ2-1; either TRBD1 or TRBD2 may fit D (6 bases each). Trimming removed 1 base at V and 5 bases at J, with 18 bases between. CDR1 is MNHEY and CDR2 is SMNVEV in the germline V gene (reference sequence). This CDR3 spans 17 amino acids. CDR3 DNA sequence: TGTGCCAGCAGTTTATACGGCCCCAGAGGGGGGAACAATGAGCAGTTCTTC. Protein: CASSLYGPRGGNNEQFF.

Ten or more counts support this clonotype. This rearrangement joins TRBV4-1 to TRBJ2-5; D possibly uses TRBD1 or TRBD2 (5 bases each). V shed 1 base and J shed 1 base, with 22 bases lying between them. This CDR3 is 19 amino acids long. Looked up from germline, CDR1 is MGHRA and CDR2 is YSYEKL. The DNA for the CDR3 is TGCGCCAGCAGCCAAGGGGGGAAGGAACCTGGGCGGACCCAAGAGACCCAGTACTTC. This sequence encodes CASSQGGKEPGRTQETQYF.

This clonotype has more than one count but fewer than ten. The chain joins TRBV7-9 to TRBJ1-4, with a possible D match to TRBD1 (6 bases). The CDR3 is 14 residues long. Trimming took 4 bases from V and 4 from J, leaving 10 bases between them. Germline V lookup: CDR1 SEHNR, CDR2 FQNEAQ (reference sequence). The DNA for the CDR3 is TGTGCCAGCAGCTCTGACAGGAGTAATGAAAAACTGTTTTTT. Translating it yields CASSSDRSNEKLFF.

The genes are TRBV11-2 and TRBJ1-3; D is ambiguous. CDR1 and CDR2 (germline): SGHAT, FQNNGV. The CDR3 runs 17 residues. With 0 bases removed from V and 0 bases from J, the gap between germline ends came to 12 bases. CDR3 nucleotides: TGTGCCAGCAGCTTAGATCGTTGGGGTTTCTCTGGAAACACCATATATTTT. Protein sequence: CASSLDRWGFSGNTIYF.

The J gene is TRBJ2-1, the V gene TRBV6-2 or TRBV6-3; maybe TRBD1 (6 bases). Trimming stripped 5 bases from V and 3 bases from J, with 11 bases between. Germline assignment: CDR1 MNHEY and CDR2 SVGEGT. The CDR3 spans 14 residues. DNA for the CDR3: TGTGCCAGCAGTAGGGGGACGATCTACAATGAGCAGTTCTTC. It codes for CASSRGTIYNEQFF.

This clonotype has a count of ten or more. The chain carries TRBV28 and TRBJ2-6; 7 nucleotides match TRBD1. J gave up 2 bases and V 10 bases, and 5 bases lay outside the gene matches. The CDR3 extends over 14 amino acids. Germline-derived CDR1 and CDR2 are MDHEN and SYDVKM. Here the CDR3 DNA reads TGTGCCACCCTCGACAGGGCTGGGGCCAACGTCCTGACTTTC. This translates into CATLDRAGANVLTF.

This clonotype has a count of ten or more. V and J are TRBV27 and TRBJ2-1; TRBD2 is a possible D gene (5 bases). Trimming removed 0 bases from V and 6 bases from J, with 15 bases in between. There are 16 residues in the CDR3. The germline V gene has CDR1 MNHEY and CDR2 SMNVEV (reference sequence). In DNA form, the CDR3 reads TGTGCCAGCAGTTTATCATCCGGGATTCGGGCCAATGAGCAGTTCTTC. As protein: CASSLSSGIRANEQFF.

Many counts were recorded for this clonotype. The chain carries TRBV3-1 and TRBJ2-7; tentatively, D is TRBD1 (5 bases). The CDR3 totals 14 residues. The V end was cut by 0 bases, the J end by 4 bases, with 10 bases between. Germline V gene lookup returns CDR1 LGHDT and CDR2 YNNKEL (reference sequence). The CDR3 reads CASSQENRNYEQYF. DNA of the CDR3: TGTGCCAGCAGCCAAGAAAACAGGAATTACGAGCAGTACTTC.

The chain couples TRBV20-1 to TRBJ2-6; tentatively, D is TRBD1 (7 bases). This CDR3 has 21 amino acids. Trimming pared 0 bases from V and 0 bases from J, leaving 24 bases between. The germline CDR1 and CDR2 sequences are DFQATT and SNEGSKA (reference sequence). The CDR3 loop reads CSARDIPTAGQSSSGANVLTF. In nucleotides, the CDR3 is TGCAGTGCTAGAGATATACCCACCGCGGGACAGAGTAGCTCTGGGGCCAACGTCCTGACTTTC.

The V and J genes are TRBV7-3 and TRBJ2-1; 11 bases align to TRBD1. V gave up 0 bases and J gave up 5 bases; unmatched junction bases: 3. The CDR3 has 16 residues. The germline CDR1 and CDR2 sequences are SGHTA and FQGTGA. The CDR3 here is CASSLTGTGGDNEQFF. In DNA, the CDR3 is TGTGCCAGCAGCTTAACTGGGACAGGGGGTGACAATGAGCAGTTCTTC.

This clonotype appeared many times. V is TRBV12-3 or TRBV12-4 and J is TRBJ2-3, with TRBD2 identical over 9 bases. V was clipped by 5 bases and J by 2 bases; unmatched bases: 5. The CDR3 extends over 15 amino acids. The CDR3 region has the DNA TGTGCCAGCAGTACTAGCGGGTGGCACACAGATACGCAGTATTTT. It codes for CASSTSGWHTDTQYF.

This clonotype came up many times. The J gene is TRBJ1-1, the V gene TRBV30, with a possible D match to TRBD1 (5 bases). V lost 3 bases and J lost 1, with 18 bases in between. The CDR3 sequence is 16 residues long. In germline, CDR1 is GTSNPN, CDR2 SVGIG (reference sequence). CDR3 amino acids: CAWSRRGGISNTEAFF. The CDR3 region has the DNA TGTGCCTGGAGCCGCCGGGGGGGTATTTCGAACACTGAAGCTTTCTTT.

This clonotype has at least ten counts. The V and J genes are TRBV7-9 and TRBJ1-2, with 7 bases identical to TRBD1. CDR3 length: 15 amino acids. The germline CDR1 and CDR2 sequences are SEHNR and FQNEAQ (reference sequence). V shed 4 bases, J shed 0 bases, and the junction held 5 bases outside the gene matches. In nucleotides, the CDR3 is TGTGCCAGCAGCTCGACAGGGCGAACTAACTATGGCTACACCTTC. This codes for CASSSTGRTNYGYTF.

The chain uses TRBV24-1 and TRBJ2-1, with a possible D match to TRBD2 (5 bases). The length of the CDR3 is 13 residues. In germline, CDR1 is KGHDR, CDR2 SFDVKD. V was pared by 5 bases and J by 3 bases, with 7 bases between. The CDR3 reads CATSGGRYNEQFF. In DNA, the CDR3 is TGTGCCACCAGTGGAGGGCGCTACAATGAGCAGTTCTTC.

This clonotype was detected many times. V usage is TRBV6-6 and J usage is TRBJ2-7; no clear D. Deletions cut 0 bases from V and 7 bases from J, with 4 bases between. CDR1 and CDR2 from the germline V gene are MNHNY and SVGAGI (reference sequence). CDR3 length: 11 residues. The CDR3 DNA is TGTGCCAGCAGTTACTCTGAAGAGCAGTACTTC. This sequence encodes CASSYSEEQYF.

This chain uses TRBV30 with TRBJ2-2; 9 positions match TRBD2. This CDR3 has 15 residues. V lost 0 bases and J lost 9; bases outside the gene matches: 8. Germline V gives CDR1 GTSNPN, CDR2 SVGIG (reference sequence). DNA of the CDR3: TGTGCCTGGAGTGTACCGGCGGGGGGGGTTCGGGAGCTGTTTTTT. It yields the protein CAWSVPAGGVRELFF.

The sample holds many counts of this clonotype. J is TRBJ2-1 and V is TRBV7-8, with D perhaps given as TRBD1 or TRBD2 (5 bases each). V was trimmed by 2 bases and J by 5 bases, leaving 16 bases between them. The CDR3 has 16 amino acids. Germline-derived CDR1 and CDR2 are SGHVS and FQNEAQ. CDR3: CASSLRDVYVDNEQFF. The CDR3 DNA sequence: TGTGCCAGCAGCTTACGGGACGTATATGTGGACAATGAGCAGTTCTTC.

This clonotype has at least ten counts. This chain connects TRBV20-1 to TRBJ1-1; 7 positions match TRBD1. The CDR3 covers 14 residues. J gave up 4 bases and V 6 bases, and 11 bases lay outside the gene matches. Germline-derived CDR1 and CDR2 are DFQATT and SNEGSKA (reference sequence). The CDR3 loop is CSASKQGSSTEAFF. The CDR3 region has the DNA TGCAGTGCCTCCAAACAGGGGAGCAGCACTGAAGCTTTCTTT.

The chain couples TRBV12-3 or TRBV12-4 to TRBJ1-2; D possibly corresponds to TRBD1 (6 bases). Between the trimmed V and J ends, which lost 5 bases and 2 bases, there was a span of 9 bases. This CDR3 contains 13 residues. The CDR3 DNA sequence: TGTGCCAGCAGTGCTACAGGGAACTATGGCTACACCTTC. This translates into CASSATGNYGYTF.

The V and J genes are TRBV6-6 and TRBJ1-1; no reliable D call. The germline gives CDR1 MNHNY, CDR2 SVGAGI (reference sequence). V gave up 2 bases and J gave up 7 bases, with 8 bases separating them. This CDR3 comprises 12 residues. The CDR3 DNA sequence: TGTGCCAGCAGTTACGCAGCAAATGAAGCTTTCTTT. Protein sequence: CASSYAANEAFF.

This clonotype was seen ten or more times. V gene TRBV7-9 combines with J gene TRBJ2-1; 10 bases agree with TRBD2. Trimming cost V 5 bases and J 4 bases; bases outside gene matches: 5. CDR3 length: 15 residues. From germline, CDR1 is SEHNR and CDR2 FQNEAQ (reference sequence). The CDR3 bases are TGTGCCAGCAGCCCCGGACTAGCGGTTTACAATGAGCAGTTCTTC. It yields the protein CASSPGLAVYNEQFF.

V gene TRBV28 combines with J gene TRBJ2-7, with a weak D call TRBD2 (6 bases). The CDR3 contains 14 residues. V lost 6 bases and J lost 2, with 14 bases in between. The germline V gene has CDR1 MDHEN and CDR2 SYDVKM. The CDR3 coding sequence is TGTGCCAGCAGGTCCGGACTACCCCCCTACGAGCAGTACTTC. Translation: CASRSGLPPYEQYF.